The clone carrying this TCR beta chain occurred a few times. The antigen is not known. Barcoded TCR alpha and TCR beta cDNA libraries with UMIs came from 5'RACE using constant-segment primers. Via MiXCR, TCRdb re-called the 5' RACE reads, giving one row per CDR3 protein. The sample records fewer than 600,000 distinct CDR3 sequences, about a fifth being singletons. These data originate in a study of T-cell memory formation after mild COVID-19. Findings of the study overall: Contracting CD4+ clones lay largely in CM and EM, with CD8+ ones residing in EMRA. Contracting clones, day 15 to 85, had balanced CD4/CD8, and later expanders favored CD4+. Second-wave clones peaking on day 37 lacked confirmed SARS-CoV-2 specificity.

V gave up 9 bases and J gave up 0 bases, with 8 bases separating them. Germline loops: CDR1 KGHDR, CDR2 SFDVKD. This CDR3 has 13 amino acids. The source is an adult woman who had mild COVID-19 (a few samples of this study predate the infection). Cell type and time point are not known. The source material was PBMCs or a T cell subset sorted from them (not recorded which). The V call is TRBV24-1, the J call TRBJ2-1; D is unresolved. The CDR3 loop is CATAVGSYNEQFF. Here the CDR3 DNA reads TGTGCCACCGCGGTAGGCTCCTACAATGAGCAGTTCTTC.